Listed below are T cell receptor beta chains from one sample, sequenced in a study of cytotoxic CD8 clonotypes in ibrutinib-treated CLL. Measured with immunoSEQ multiplex PCR; TCRdb has only the in-frame clones, and not every one. The sample consists of about 97,000 clones, 70% to 80% of them appearing once. The starting material was PBMCs, obtained after 24 months of ibrutinib treatment. All receptors come from a human donor with chronic lymphocytic leukemia. The CDR3 runs from the conserved cysteine through the conserved F or W. The order of the fields is D gene, clone size, J gene, V gene, CDR3 protein, CDR3 DNA. A D gene is named only where the DNA matches it firmly. Not all rows give a size; the values are once, few, many and, for expanded clones, a class.

>NA|once|TRBJ2-7|TRBV4-3
CASSHEGTLLPGEQYF
TGCGCCAGCAGCCATGAAGGGACCTTGCTGCCGGGTGAGCAGTACTTC
>NA|NA|TRBJ1-5|TRBV27
CASSLGQRNQPQHF
TGTGCCAGCAGTTTAGGGCAGAGAAATCAGCCCCAGCATTTT
>TRBD2|few|TRBJ2-1|TRBV13
CASSLGTSREQFF
TGTGCCAGCAGCCTCGGGACTAGCAGAGAGCAGTTCTTC
>NA|NA|TRBJ2-1|TRBV6-5
CASSYSRVVTNNEQFF
TGTGCCAGCAGTTACTCGCGGGTTGTCACCAACAATGAGCAGTTCTTC
>NA|NA|TRBJ2-5|TRBV2
CASSEGNRPQETQYF
TGTGCCAGCAGTGAAGGAAACAGGCCTCAAGAGACCCAGTACTTC
>NA|few|TRBJ1-2|TRBV5-4
CASSSYYRTGYGYTF
TGTGCCAGCAGCTCATATTACCGGACGGGCTATGGCTACACCTTC
>NA|NA|TRBJ1-3|TRBV27
CASSSTVGNTIYF
TGTGCCAGCAGTTCGACTGTCGGAAACACCATATATTTT
>TRBD2|NA|TRBJ2-2|TRBV27
CASSLSHYPGLNQNTGELFF
TGTGCCAGCAGTTTATCGCACTACCCGGGACTAAACCAGAACACCGGGGAGCTGTTTTTT
>NA|NA|TRBJ2-7|TRBV6-1
CASSDVRQAYSYEQYF
TGTGCCAGCAGTGATGTTAGGCAGGCGTACTCCTACGAGCAGTACTTC
>NA|NA|TRBJ2-7|TRBV5-6
CASSLGGHTSYEQYF
TGTGCCAGCAGCTTGGGTGGACATACCTCCTACGAGCAGTACTTC
>TRBD1|NA|TRBJ1-4|TRBV7-9
CASSSPGQGSVLFF
TGTGCCAGCAGCTCCCCGGGACAGGGATCAGTACTGTTTTTT
>NA|once|TRBJ2-7|TRBV27
CASSLVYGYEQYF
TGTGCCAGCAGTCTGGTTTACGGCTACGAGCAGTACTTC
>NA|few|TRBJ1-1|TRBV7-9
CANGGQLNTEAFF
TGTGCCAACGGAGGACAGTTGAACACTGAAGCTTTCTTT
>NA|NA|TRBJ2-2|TRBV7-2
CASSSQGLVTGELFF
TGTGCCAGCAGCTCCCAGGGTCTTGTCACCGGGGAGCTGTTTTTT
>NA|NA|TRBJ2-3|TRBV5-1
CASSLVAATDTQYF
TGCGCCAGCAGCTTGGTGGCAGCCACAGATACGCAGTATTTT
>NA|NA|TRBJ2-7|TRBV27
CASSLRGTNIYEQYF
TGTGCCAGCAGTTTAAGGGGGACTAACATCTACGAGCAGTACTTC
>TRBD2|NA|TRBJ2-1|TRBV29-1
CSVLHGAGGPSGEQFF
TGCAGCGTCCTCCATGGAGCGGGAGGGCCTTCCGGCGAGCAGTTCTTC
>NA|NA|TRBJ1-5|TRBV6-6
CASHHESNQPQHF
TGTGCCAGCCACCACGAGAGCAATCAGCCCCAGCATTTT
>TRBD1|few|TRBJ1-3|TRBV30
CAWSRQGGGNTIYF
TGTGCCTGGAGTAGACAGGGTGGCGGAAACACCATATATTTT
>NA|NA|TRBJ1-2|TRBV25-1
CASSKGEGYGYTF
TGTGCCAGCAGCAAGGGGGAAGGCTATGGCTACACCTTC
>NA|NA|TRBJ1-4|TRBV27
CASSRRGTNEKLFF
TGTGCCAGCAGCCGCCGGGGAACTAATGAAAAACTGTTTTTT
>NA|NA|TRBJ1-5|TRBV6-1
CASSERTERSNQPQHF
TGTGCCAGCAGTGAAAGGACAGAGAGAAGCAATCAGCCCCAGCATTTT
>TRBD1|NA|TRBJ1-2|TRBV19
CASRPDRVGNYGYTF
TGTGCCAGTAGGCCGGACAGGGTGGGTAACTATGGCTACACCTTC
>NA|NA|TRBJ1-4|TRBV5-5
CASSLNGVRVGEKLFF
TGTGCCAGCAGCTTGAACGGGGTCAGGGTAGGGGAAAAACTGTTTTTT
>TRBD2|NA|TRBJ2-3|TRBV7-3
CASSPTGTSMDTQYF
TGTGCCAGCAGCCCCACCGGGACTAGCATGGATACGCAGTATTTT
>NA|NA|TRBJ1-1|TRBV2
CASSAEGDAEAFF
TGTGCCAGCAGTGCTGAGGGGGACGCTGAAGCTTTCTTT
>NA|NA|TRBJ2-5|TRBV5-5
CASSSMGQETQYF
TGTGCCAGCAGCTCCATGGGCCAAGAGACCCAGTACTTC
>NA|NA|TRBJ1-5|TRBV30
CAWSVRGNQPQHF
TGTGCCTGGAGTGTACGGGGGAATCAGCCCCAGCATTTT
>TRBD2|NA|TRBJ2-4|TRBV10-3
CAISETLGTSGGPAKNIQYF
TGTGCCATCAGTGAGACGTTAGGTACTAGCGGGGGGCCAGCCAAAAACATTCAGTACTTC
>NA|once|TRBJ2-3|TRBV5-1
CASSRGGDTQYF
TGCGCCAGCAGCCGTGGTGGCGATACGCAGTATTTT
>NA|NA|TRBJ1-5|TRBV15
CATSSQGNNQPQHF
TGTGCCACCAGCAGTCAGGGTAATAATCAGCCCCAGCATTTT
>NA|NA|TRBJ2-7|TRBV14
CASSPRGSTYEQYF
TGTGCCAGCAGCCCCCGTGGGAGTACCTACGAGCAGTACTTC
>NA|NA|TRBJ2-1|TRBV19
CASSTGNEQFF
TGTGCCAGTAGTACGGGAAATGAGCAGTTCTTC
>TRBD1|NA|TRBJ2-3|TRBV18
CASSPQRQGADDTQYF
TGTGCCAGCTCACCACAAAGACAGGGGGCGGACGATACGCAGTATTTT
>TRBD2|NA|TRBJ2-3|TRBV28
CASSFPWRESTDTQYF
TGTGCCAGCAGTTTCCCGTGGCGGGAGTCCACAGATACGCAGTATTTT
>TRBD1|once|TRBJ2-7|TRBV2
CASSGPGQGGYEQYF
TGTGCCAGCAGTGGCCCCGGACAGGGAGGCTACGAGCAGTACTTC
>TRBD1|NA|TRBJ1-6|TRBV9
CASSSRPGQGSTPLHF
TGTGCCAGCAGCTCCCGCCCGGGACAGGGATCGACACCCCTCCACTTT
>TRBD1|NA|TRBJ1-1|TRBV5-1
CASSLLQGAAEAFF
TGCGCCAGCAGCTTGTTGCAGGGGGCGGCTGAAGCTTTCTTT
>NA|NA|TRBJ2-7|TRBV14
CASSHLTVNYEQYF
TGTGCCAGCAGCCATTTAACGGTGAACTACGAGCAGTACTTC
>TRBD2|NA|TRBJ2-3|TRBV27
CASSPMVASGSRSNSDTQYF
TGTGCCAGCAGCCCCATGGTGGCTAGCGGGAGTCGTAGTAACTCAGATACGCAGTATTTT
>NA|NA|TRBJ2-2|TRBV6-5
CASSYRGLNTGELFF
TGTGCCAGCAGTTACCGGGGCCTGAACACCGGGGAGCTGTTTTTT
>NA|NA|TRBJ1-5|TRBV28
CASRLGGGSNQPQHF
TGTGCCAGCAGGCTCGGGGGGGGAAGCAATCAGCCCCAGCATTTT
>TRBD2|NA|TRBJ2-7|TRBV7-3
CASSLVPGLAQFSYEQYF
TGTGCCAGCAGCTTAGTCCCGGGACTAGCGCAATTCTCCTACGAGCAGTACTTC
>NA|NA|TRBJ1-1|TRBV6-1
CASSAQTEIYTEAFF
TGTGCCAGCAGTGCCCAGACAGAAATATACACTGAAGCTTTCTTT
>NA|NA|TRBJ2-3|TRBV7-2
CASSLERVADTQYF
TGTGCCAGCAGCTTAGAGCGCGTGGCAGATACGCAGTATTTT
>TRBD2|NA|TRBJ2-7|TRBV5-1
CASSEGSTSGNYEQYF
TGCGCCAGCAGCGAGGGTTCGACTAGCGGAAACTACGAGCAGTACTTC
>NA|NA|TRBJ2-7|TRBV4-2
CASSLEGPYEQYF
TGTGCCAGCAGCCTCGAAGGGCCCTACGAGCAGTACTTC
>NA|few|TRBJ1-2|TRBV19
CASSRQYPGVDTF
TGTGCCAGTAGTCGACAGTACCCTGGCGTTGACACCTTC
>NA|NA|TRBJ2-5|TRBV14
CASSSLRKVRETQYF
TGTGCCAGCAGCTCACTCAGGAAAGTACGGGAGACCCAGTACTTC
>TRBD1|NA|TRBJ2-7|TRBV5-1
CASRAPGTGSGEQYF
TGCGCCAGCAGGGCGCCCGGGACAGGGTCGGGTGAGCAGTACTTC
>NA|NA|TRBJ1-1|TRBV5-1
CASSLASMNTEAFF
TGCGCCAGCAGCTTGGCCTCGATGAACACTGAAGCTTTCTTT
>TRBD1|few|TRBJ1-2|TRBV30
CAGRNNRGVDGYTF
TGTGCCGGACGAAACAACAGGGGTGTTGATGGCTACACCTTC
>TRBD2|NA|TRBJ2-1|TRBV7-3
CASRPRLADNEQFF
TGTGCCAGCAGACCTCGACTAGCGGACAATGAGCAGTTCTTC
>TRBD2|NA|TRBJ2-7|TRBV6-1
CASIINSGSSYEQYF
TGTGCCAGCATTATTAATAGCGGGAGCTCCTACGAGCAGTACTTC
>NA|NA|TRBJ2-1|TRBV15
CATSMSGTPNNEQFF
TGTGCCACCAGCATGTCCGGGACACCTAACAATGAGCAGTTCTTC
>NA|NA|TRBJ1-2|TRBV19
CASSTPNPEGYGYTF
TGTGCCAGTAGTACTCCCAACCCGGAGGGCTATGGCTACACCTTC
>NA|NA|TRBJ1-1|TRBV5-5
CASRPIGTEAFF
TGTGCCAGCAGGCCAATAGGGACTGAAGCTTTCTTT
>NA|NA|TRBJ1-1|TRBV27
CASRRGALNTEAFF
TGTGCCAGCAGAAGGGGGGCACTGAACACTGAAGCTTTCTTT
>NA|NA|TRBJ1-6|TRBV6-5
CASKPQLNSPLHF
TGTGCCAGCAAGCCGCAGTTAAATTCACCCCTCCACTTT